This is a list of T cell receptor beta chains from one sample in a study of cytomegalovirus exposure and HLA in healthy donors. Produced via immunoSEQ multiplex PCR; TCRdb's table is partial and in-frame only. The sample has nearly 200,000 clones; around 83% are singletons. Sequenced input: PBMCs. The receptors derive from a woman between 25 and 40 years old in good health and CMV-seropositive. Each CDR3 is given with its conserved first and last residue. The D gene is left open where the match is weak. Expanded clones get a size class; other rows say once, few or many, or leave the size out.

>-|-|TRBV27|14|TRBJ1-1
CASSLMGQDTEAFF
TGTGCCAGCAGTTTAATGGGACAAGACACTGAAGCTTTCTTT
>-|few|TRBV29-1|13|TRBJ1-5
CSVVQGLGQPQHF
TGCAGCGTTGTGCAGGGGCTCGGTCAGCCCCAGCATTTT
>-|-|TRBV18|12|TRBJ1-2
CASSPGQASYTF
TGTGCCAGCTCACCTGGACAAGCCAGCTACACCTTC
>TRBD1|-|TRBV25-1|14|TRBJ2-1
CASSVPGQGTEQFF
TGTGCCAGCAGTGTCCCGGGACAGGGGACTGAGCAGTTCTTC
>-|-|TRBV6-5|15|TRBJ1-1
CASSYWRITATEAFF
TGTGCCAGCAGTTACTGGCGTATAACAGCAACTGAAGCTTTCTTT
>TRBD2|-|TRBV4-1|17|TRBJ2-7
CASSQDPPGRTGRGQYF
TGCGCCAGCAGCCAAGACCCCCCGGGCAGGACTGGGAGGGGGCAGTACTTC
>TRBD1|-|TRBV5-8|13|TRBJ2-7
CASNPNRGHEQYF
TGTGCCAGCAACCCGAACAGGGGACACGAGCAGTACTTC
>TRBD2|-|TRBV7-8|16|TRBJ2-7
CASRPMLAGGAHEQYF
TGTGCCAGCAGACCTATGCTAGCGGGAGGAGCCCACGAGCAGTACTTC
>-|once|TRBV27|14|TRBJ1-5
CASSSVHSNQPQHF
TGTGCCAGCAGTTCGGTTCATAGCAATCAGCCCCAGCATTTT
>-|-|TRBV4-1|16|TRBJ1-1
CASSQGPGATNTEAFF
TGCGCCAGCAGCCAAGGCCCCGGAGCAACGAACACTGAAGCTTTCTTT
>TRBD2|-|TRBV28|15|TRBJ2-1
CASSLVLAGNNEQFF
TGTGCCAGCAGTTTAGTTCTAGCGGGGAACAATGAGCAGTTCTTC
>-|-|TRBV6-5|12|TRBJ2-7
CASSTATYEQYF
TGTGCCAGCAGTACCGCTACCTACGAGCAGTACTTC
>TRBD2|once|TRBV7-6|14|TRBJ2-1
CASSRTSGRYEQFF
TGTGCCAGCAGCCGGACTAGCGGGCGTTATGAGCAGTTCTTC
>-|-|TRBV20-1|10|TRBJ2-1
CSALYNEQFF
TGCAGCGCGCTTTACAATGAGCAGTTCTTC
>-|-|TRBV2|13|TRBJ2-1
CASSALEGGEQFF
TGTGCCAGCAGTGCATTAGAAGGGGGTGAGCAGTTCTTC
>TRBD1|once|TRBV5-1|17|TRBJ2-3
CASSLVVGTVGADTQYF
TGCGCCAGCAGCTTGGTAGTCGGGACAGTAGGGGCAGATACGCAGTATTTT
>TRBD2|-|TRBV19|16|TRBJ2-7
CASSLLAGGPSYEQYF
TGTGCCAGTAGTCTTCTAGCGGGAGGTCCTAGCTACGAGCAGTACTTC
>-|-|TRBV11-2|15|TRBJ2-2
CASSFRGANTGELFF
TGTGCCAGCAGCTTTAGGGGCGCGAACACCGGGGAGCTGTTTTTT
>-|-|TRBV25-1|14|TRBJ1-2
CASSEYSLESGYTF
TGTGCCAGCAGTGAATATAGCCTGGAGAGTGGCTACACCTTC
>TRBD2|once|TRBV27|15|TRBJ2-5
CASSSSGNYQETQYF
TGTGCCAGCAGTTCCAGCGGGAATTACCAAGAGACCCAGTACTTC
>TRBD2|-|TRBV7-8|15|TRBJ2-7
CASSSASGPAYEQYF
TGTGCCAGCAGCTCCGCTAGCGGGCCGGCCTACGAGCAGTACTTC
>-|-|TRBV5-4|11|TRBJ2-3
CASSSTDTQYF
TGTGCCAGCAGCTCGACAGATACGCAGTATTTT
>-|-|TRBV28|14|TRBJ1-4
CASSFANSPFVVFF
TGTGCCAGCAGTTTCGCGAACTCCCCTTTTGTGGTGTTTTTT
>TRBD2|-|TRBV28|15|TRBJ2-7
CASSLVAGGGYEQYF
TGTGCCAGCAGTTTGGTGGCGGGAGGGGGCTACGAGCAGTACTTC
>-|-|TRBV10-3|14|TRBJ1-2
CATSDGINNYGYTF
TGTGCCACCTCGGACGGGATCAACAACTATGGCTACACCTTC
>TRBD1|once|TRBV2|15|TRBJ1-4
CASSEGDREFGKLFF
TGTGCCAGCAGTGAGGGAGACAGGGAATTCGGAAAACTGTTTTTT
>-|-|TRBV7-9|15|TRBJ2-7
CASSLGDIALYEQYF
TGTGCCAGCAGCTTGGGGGACATTGCCCTCTACGAGCAGTACTTC
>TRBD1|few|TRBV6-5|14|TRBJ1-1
CASSRQGSNTEAFF
TGTGCCAGCAGTAGACAGGGGTCGAACACTGAAGCTTTCTTT
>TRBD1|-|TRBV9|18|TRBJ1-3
CASSLTGTAYESGNTIYF
TGTGCCAGCAGCTTAACCGGGACAGCATATGAATCTGGAAACACCATATATTTT
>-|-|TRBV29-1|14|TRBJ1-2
CSVDRAGGNYGYTF
TGCAGCGTTGACCGCGCCGGCGGGAACTATGGCTACACCTTC
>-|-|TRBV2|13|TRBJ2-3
CASRDKSTDTQYF
TGTGCCAGCCGGGACAAAAGCACAGATACGCAGTATTTT
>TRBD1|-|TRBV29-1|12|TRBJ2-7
CSAGTGSYEQYF
TGCAGCGCCGGGACAGGGTCCTACGAGCAGTACTTC
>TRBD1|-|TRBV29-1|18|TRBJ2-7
CSVDTRDRASGSSYEQYF
TGCAGCGTCGATACTAGAGACAGGGCATCAGGCAGCTCCTACGAGCAGTACTTC
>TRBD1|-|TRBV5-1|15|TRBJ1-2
CASSFIQGAGYGYTF
TGCGCCAGCAGCTTTATACAGGGGGCAGGGTATGGCTACACCTTC
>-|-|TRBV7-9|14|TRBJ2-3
CASSPGPSWDTQYF
TGTGCCAGCAGCCCAGGTCCTAGCTGGGATACGCAGTATTTT
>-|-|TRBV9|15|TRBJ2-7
CASSVSGQIAYEQYF
TGTGCCAGCAGCGTATCAGGACAGATCGCCTACGAGCAGTACTTC
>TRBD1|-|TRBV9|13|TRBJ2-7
CASSAGTEYEQYF
TGTGCCAGCAGCGCCGGGACAGAATACGAGCAGTACTTC
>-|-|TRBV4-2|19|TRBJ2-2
CASSQGPRERAPGTGELFF
TGTGCCAGCAGCCAAGGGCCCCGAGAACGCGCGCCAGGGACCGGGGAGCTGTTTTTT
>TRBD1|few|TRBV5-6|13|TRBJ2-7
CASSYGTAYEQYF
TGTGCCAGCAGCTACGGGACAGCCTACGAGCAGTACTTC
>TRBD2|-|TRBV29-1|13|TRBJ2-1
CSVDLAGVNEQFF
TGCAGCGTTGATCTGGCGGGAGTGAATGAGCAGTTCTTC
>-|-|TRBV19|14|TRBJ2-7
CASSMSGSSYEQYF
TGTGCCAGTAGTATGTCTGGCAGCTCCTACGAGCAGTACTTC
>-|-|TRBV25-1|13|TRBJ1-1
CASSDLSFPEAFF
TGTGCCAGCAGTGACCTCAGTTTTCCTGAAGCTTTCTTT
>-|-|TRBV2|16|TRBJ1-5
CASSAGKGWGNQPQHF
TGTGCCAGCAGTGCGGGAAAGGGTTGGGGCAATCAGCCCCAGCATTTT
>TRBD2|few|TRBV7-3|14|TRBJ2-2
CASSQAGVSGELFF
TGTGCCAGCAGCCAGGCGGGAGTGTCCGGGGAGCTGTTTTTT
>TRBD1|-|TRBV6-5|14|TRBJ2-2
CASSATGGSGELFF
TGTGCCAGCAGTGCAACAGGGGGATCCGGGGAGCTGTTTTTT
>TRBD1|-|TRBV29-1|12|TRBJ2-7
CSVAGQGNEQYF
TGCAGCGTCGCGGGACAGGGAAACGAGCAGTACTTC
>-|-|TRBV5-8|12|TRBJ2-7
CASRFDSNEQYF
TGTGCCAGCAGATTCGACTCAAACGAGCAGTACTTC
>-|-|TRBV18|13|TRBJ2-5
CASSRDFQETQYF
TGTGCCAGCTCCAGGGACTTCCAAGAGACCCAGTACTTC
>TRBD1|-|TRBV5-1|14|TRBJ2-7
CASSLRGPSYEQYF
TGCGCCAGCAGCTTGAGGGGGCCCTCCTACGAGCAGTACTTC
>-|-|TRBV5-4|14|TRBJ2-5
CASSPREIQETQYF
TGTGCCAGCAGCCCCCGGGAAATACAAGAGACCCAGTACTTC
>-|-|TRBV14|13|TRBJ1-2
CASSREALYGYTF
TGTGCCAGCAGCCGGGAGGCCCTCTATGGCTACACCTTC
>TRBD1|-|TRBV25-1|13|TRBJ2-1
CASGRQGYNEQFF
TGTGCCAGCGGTCGACAGGGATACAATGAGCAGTTCTTC